One and the same sample provided the 23 T cell receptor beta chains below, sequenced in a study of T cells in localized non-small cell lung cancer. Generated by immunoSEQ multiplex PCR, the TCRdb table keeps only in-frame clones and is missing some. This sample has about 20,000 clones; about 89% occur once, and the top ten carry almost 8.5%. The sequencing here drew on peripheral blood, taken before any cancer treatment. The receptors here all came from a man between 35 and 75 years old with stage I lung adenocarcinoma.

The chain is built from TRBV10-2 and TRBJ2-7; tentatively, D is TRBD2 (6 bases). The germline gives CDR1 WSHSY, CDR2 SAAADI. V shed 4 bases and J shed 2 bases, with 9 bases lying between them. The CDR3 runs 13 residues. CDR3 bases: TGCGCCAGCAGTGGTACTAGCCCCTACGAGCAGTACTTC. Protein sequence: CASSGTSPYEQYF.

The chain is built from TRBV10-1 and TRBJ2-3; unclear D gene. V dropped 2 bases and J dropped 4 bases, with 13 bases sitting between them. The CDR3 covers 15 residues. From germline, CDR1 is WNHNN and CDR2 SYGVQD (reference sequence). The CDR3 nucleotides read TGCGCCAGCAGTGAGGGTGGGGTAAGGGCAGATACGCAGTATTTT. The encoded protein is CASSEGGVRADTQYF.

V is TRBV5-4 and J is TRBJ1-2, with D possibly matching TRBD1 (5 bases). Trimming stripped 4 bases from V and 4 bases from J, with 17 bases between. CDR3 size: 15 residues. Germline V gives CDR1 SGHNT, CDR2 YYREEE (reference sequence). This chain's CDR3 is CASSAQLATAYGYTF. The DNA for the CDR3 is TGTGCCAGCAGCGCACAATTAGCGACAGCCTATGGCTACACCTTC.

This chain uses TRBV6-5 with TRBJ1-5, with unresolved D. This CDR3 has 15 amino acids. From germline, CDR1 is MNHEY and CDR2 SVGAGI. V lost 6 bases to trimming and J lost 1 base, with 13 bases between them. In DNA form, the CDR3 reads TGTGCCAGCAGCCCGGCCACTCCAAGCAATCAGCCCCAGCATTTT. Its protein product is CASSPATPSNQPQHF.

The rearrangement joins TRBV30 to TRBJ1-2; D is perhaps TRBD1 (6 bases). The CDR3 contains 11 residues. The V and J ends lost 4 bases and 8 bases respectively, with 11 bases between them. CDR1 GTSNPN and CDR2 SVGIG come from the germline V gene (reference sequence). The CDR3 is CAWIQGGGYTF. CDR3 DNA sequence: TGTGCCTGGATACAGGGTGGAGGCTACACCTTC.

The gene calls are TRBV6-5 and TRBJ2-3; 9 bases fit TRBD2. Per germline, CDR1 MNHEY and CDR2 SVGAGI. Unmatched junction bases numbered 6, after V lost 9 bases and J lost 2 bases. This CDR3 has 14 residues. CDR3 region: CASFSGRVTDTQYF. The CDR3 bases are TGTGCCAGTTTTAGCGGGAGAGTCACAGATACGCAGTATTTT.

This clone has just one count. The chain uses TRBV30 and TRBJ2-7; 8 bases align to TRBD2. Germline V lookup: CDR1 GTSNPN, CDR2 SVGIG (reference sequence). The CDR3 is made up of 14 amino acids. Germline trimming cut 0 bases from V and 6 bases from J; bases unmatched to any gene: 7. The CDR3 is CAWSVGAGAAEQYF. The CDR3 region has the DNA TGTGCCTGGAGTGTAGGAGCGGGAGCGGCCGAGCAGTACTTC.

The J gene is TRBJ1-3, the V gene TRBV6-5; D uncertain. V gave up 0 bases and J gave up 7 bases, with 16 bases separating them. This CDR3 spans 16 amino acids. CDR1 is MNHEY, CDR2 SVGAGI, per germline. DNA of the CDR3: TGTGCCAGCAGTTACTCGGCAGACAATCTTGGGAACACCATATATTTT. The encoded protein is CASSYSADNLGNTIYF.

The genes are TRBV14 and TRBJ2-7; D is possibly TRBD1 (5 bases). The V gene lost 3 bases and the J gene lost 3 bases, with 18 bases spanning the gap. The CDR3 is 16 amino acids. Germline V lookup: CDR1 SGHDN, CDR2 FVKESK. CDR3 DNA sequence: TGTGCCAGCAGCCAGAGCCACAGGAGTTGGGACTACGAGCAGTACTTC. This encodes CASSQSHRSWDYEQYF.

This rearrangement joins TRBV7-6 to TRBJ2-6; the match to TRBD1 covers 8 bases. The V gene's germline CDR1 is SGHVS and CDR2 FNYEAQ. The junction had 7 bases not matched to a gene; V was cut back by 5 bases and J by 4 bases. This CDR3 has 16 residues. Written as DNA, the CDR3 is TGTGCCAGCAGCCCAGGGGGCGCAAGGGGGGCCAACGTCCTGACTTTC. It translates to CASSPGGARGANVLTF. Based on the CDR3 plus reference TRBV7-6 and TRBJ2-6, the full variable domain is GAGVSQSPRYKVTKRGQDVALRCDPISGHVSLYWYRQALGQGPEFLTYFNYEAQQDKSGLPNDRFSAERPEGSISTLTIQRTEQRDSAMYRCASSPGGARGANVLTFGAGSRLTVL.

The V call is TRBV9, the J call TRBJ2-6; D not resolved. There are 14 residues in the CDR3. With 2 bases removed from V and 2 bases from J, the gap between germline ends came to 5 bases. The germline V gene has CDR1 SGDLS and CDR2 YYNGEE. CDR3 DNA sequence: TGTGCCAGCAGCGTTGGACCTGGGGCCAACGTCCTGACTTTC. Amino acid sequence: CASSVGPGANVLTF. The full variable domain, with the rest looked up from reference TRBV9 and TRBJ2-6, is DSGVTQTPKHLITATGQRVTLRCSPRSGDLSVYWYQQSLDQGLQFLIQYYNGEERAKGNILERFSAQQFPDLHSELNLSSLELGDSALYFCASSVGPGANVLTFGAGSRLTVL.

This clone was detected a few times. The chain joins TRBV19 to TRBJ1-1; maybe TRBD1 (6 bases). The CDR3 sequence is 13 residues long. V lost 5 bases, J lost 5 bases, and 12 bases lay in between. Germline V gene data show CDR1 as LNHDA and CDR2 as SQIVND (reference sequence). The CDR3 protein is CASSVNRATEAFF. The DNA of the CDR3 is TGTGCCAGTAGTGTAAACAGGGCAACTGAAGCTTTCTTT.

V and J are TRBV19 and TRBJ2-3, with a tentative D call TRBD1 (6 bases). With 5 bases removed from V and 2 bases from J, the gap between germline ends came to 17 bases. The CDR3 consists of 16 residues. Germline loops: CDR1 LNHDA, CDR2 SQIVND (reference sequence). The CDR3 nucleotides are TGTGCCAGTAGTCGGACAGCTATTGGTAACACAGATACGCAGTATTTT. Translation gives CASSRTAIGNTDTQYF.

The V call is TRBV6-1, the J call TRBJ1-5; D unclear. CDR1 and CDR2 from the germline V gene are MNHNS and SASEGT. This CDR3 contains 15 residues. V lost 1 base and J lost 3, with 10 bases in between. The CDR3 protein is CASSEGLGLNQPQHF. The CDR3 DNA follows: TGTGCCAGCAGTGAAGGCCTAGGCCTCAATCAGCCCCAGCATTTT.

This clone was detected once. The chain couples TRBV6-1 to TRBJ1-2, with no clear D. CDR1 is MNHNS and CDR2 is SASEGT in the germline V gene. Trimming cost V 0 bases and J 0 bases, with 11 bases left between them. The CDR3 covers 16 residues. The CDR3 DNA reads as TGTGCCAGCAGTGAAGCCCTAATAACAACTAACTATGGCTACACCTTC. Residues: CASSEALITTNYGYTF.

The V call is TRBV30, the J call TRBJ2-7; D gene unclear. V was cut by 3 bases and J by 0 bases, with 12 bases left in between. The CDR3 loop spans 14 amino acids. Germline-derived CDR1 and CDR2 are GTSNPN and SVGIG (reference sequence). The CDR3 nucleotides read TGTGCCTGGAGAGAGTACAGTAGCTCCTACGAGCAGTACTTC. Residues: CAWREYSSSYEQYF. Variable domain in full (rest from reference TRBV30 and TRBJ2-7): SQTIHQWPATLVQPVGSPLSLECTVEGTSNPNLYWYRQAAGRGLQLLFYSVGIGQISSEVPQNLSASRPQDRQFILSSKKLLLSDSGFYLCAWREYSSSYEQYFGPGTRLTVT.

In this sample, this clone turned up once. The rearrangement joins TRBV7-8 to TRBJ1-5, with D uncertain. Germline assignment: CDR1 SGHVS and CDR2 FQNEAQ. Trimming removed 1 base from V and 4 bases from J, with 11 bases in between. This CDR3 has 15 amino acids. This CDR3 reads CASSLERTENQPQHF. The CDR3 nucleotides read TGTGCCAGCAGCTTAGAAAGGACGGAGAATCAGCCCCAGCATTTT.

The CDR3 loop reads CAVRLAGGTDTQYF. The CDR3 coding sequence is TGTGCCGTTCGACTAGCGGGGGGCACAGATACGCAGTATTTT. This sequence joins TRBV6-1 and TRBJ2-3, with TRBD2 matching 12 bases. The CDR3 has 14 residues. Trimming cost V 11 bases and J 1 base; bases outside gene matches: 4. Germline CDR1 reads MNHNS; CDR2 reads SASEGT.

The chain couples TRBV25-1 to TRBJ2-7; D is unresolved. CDR1 MGHDK and CDR2 SYGVNS come from the germline V gene. CDR3 length: 13 residues. Trimming shortened V by 5 bases and J by 4 bases, and 12 bases separated the two germline ends. The CDR3 nucleotides are TGTGCCAGCAGTCTTGGCAGACCTTACGAGCAGTACTTC. It specifies CASSLGRPYEQYF.

The rearrangement uses TRBV11-2 and TRBJ2-1, with 14 bases identical to TRBD2. The CDR3 spans 17 residues. With 3 bases clipped from V and 6 bases from J, the junction kept 7 bases outside the gene matches. Germline V gives CDR1 SGHAT, CDR2 FQNNGV. CDR3 DNA: TGTGCCAGCAGCTTTCGACTAGCGGGAGGGCCACCCAATGAGCAGTTCTTC. Amino acid sequence: CASSFRLAGGPPNEQFF.

The genes are TRBV7-6 and TRBJ1-4; D is undetermined. The germline gives CDR1 SGHVS, CDR2 FNYEAQ. This CDR3 spans 11 amino acids. V was cut by 8 bases and J by 7 bases, with 8 bases left in between. This chain's CDR3 is CASGWGEKLFF. The CDR3 region has the DNA TGTGCCAGCGGTTGGGGTGAAAAACTGTTTTTT.

The chain employs TRBV19 and TRBJ2-3; possibly TRBD1 for D (6 bases). Deletions cut 7 bases from V and 6 bases from J, with 17 bases between. Germline V gene data show CDR1 as LNHDA and CDR2 as SQIVND (reference sequence). This CDR3 spans 14 amino acids. CDR3 residues: CASKYRAARDTQYF. CDR3 DNA: TGTGCCAGTAAATACAGGGCCGCGAGGGATACGCAGTATTTT.

V is TRBV23-1 and J is TRBJ1-2; TRBD1 agrees at 7 bases. TRBV23-1 is filed as an ORF, its function uncertain. CDR3 size: 15 residues. V lost 8 bases, J lost 4 bases, and 13 bases stayed unmatched. The CDR3 region has the DNA TGCGCCAGCCTCCGACAGGGAAAGGGGGGCTATGGCTACACCTTC. Protein sequence: CASLRQGKGGYGYTF.